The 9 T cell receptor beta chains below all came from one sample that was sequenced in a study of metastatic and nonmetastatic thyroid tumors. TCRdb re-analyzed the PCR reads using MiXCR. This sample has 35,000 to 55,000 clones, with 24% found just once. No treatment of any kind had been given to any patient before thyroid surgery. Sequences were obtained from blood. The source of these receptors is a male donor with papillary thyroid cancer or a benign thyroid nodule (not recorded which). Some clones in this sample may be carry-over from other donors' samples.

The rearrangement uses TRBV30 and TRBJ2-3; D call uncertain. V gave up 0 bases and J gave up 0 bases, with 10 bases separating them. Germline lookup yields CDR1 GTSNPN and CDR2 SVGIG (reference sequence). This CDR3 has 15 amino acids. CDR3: CAWSVTALSTDTQYF. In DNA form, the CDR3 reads TGTGCCTGGAGTGTAACAGCTTTAAGCACAGATACGCAGTATTTT.

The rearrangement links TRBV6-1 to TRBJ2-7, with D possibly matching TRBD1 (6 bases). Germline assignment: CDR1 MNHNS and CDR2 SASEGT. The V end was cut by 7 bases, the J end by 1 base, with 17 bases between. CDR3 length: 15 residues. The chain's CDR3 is CASNSNRDQSYEQYF. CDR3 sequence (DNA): TGTGCCAGCAATTCAAACAGGGATCAATCCTACGAGCAGTACTTC.

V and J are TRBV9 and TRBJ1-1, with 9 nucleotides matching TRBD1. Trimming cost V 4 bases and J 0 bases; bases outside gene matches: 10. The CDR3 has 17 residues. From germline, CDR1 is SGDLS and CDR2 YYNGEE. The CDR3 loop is CASSLDPGQGMNTEAFF. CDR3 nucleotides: TGTGCCAGCAGCTTAGACCCCGGACAGGGGATGAACACTGAAGCTTTCTTT.

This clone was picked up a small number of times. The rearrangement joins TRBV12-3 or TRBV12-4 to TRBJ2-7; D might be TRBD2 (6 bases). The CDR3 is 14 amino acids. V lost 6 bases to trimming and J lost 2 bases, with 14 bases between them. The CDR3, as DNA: TGTGCCAGCAGCCGCGACCGGGGGACCTACGAGCAGTACTTC. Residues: CASSRDRGTYEQYF.

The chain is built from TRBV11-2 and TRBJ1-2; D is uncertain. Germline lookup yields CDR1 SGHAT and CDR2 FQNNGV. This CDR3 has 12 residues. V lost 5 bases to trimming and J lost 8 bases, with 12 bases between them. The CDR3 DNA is TGTGCCAGCAGCGCTACAGACTCCGGCTACACCTTC. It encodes CASSATDSGYTF.

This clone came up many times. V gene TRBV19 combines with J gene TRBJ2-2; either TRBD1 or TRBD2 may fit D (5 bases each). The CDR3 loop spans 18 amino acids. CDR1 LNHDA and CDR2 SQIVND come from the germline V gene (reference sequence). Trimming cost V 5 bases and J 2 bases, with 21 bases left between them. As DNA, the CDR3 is TGTGCCAGTAGTGGGAGTCTCTGGCAGGGTAGTAACACCGGGGAGCTGTTTTTT. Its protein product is CASSGSLWQGSNTGELFF.

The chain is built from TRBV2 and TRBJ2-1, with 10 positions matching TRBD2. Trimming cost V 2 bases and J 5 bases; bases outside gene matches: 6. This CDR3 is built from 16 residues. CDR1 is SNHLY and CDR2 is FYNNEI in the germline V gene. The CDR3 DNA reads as TGTGCCAGCAGTGAAATGGTACTAGCGGGGAACAATGAGCAGTTCTTC. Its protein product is CASSEMVLAGNNEQFF.

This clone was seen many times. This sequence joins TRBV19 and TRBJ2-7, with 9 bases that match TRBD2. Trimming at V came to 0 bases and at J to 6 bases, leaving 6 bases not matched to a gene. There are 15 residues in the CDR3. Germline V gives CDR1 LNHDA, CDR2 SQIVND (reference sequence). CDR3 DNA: TGTGCCAGTAGTATAGACCTAGCGGGATTTGTCGAGCAGTACTTC. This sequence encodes CASSIDLAGFVEQYF. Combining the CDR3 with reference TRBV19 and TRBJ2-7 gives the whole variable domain DGGITQSPKYLFRKEGQNVTLSCEQNLNHDAMYWYRQDPGQGLRLIYYSQIVNDFQKGDIAEGYSVSREKKESFPLTVTSAQKNPTAFYLCASSIDLAGFVEQYFGPGTRLTVT.

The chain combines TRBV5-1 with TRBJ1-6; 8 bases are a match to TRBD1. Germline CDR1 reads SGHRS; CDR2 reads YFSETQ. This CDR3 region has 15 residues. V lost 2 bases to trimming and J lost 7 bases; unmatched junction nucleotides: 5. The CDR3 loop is CASSFSGGENSPLHF. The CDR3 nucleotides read TGCGCCAGCAGCTTCTCAGGGGGCGAAAATTCACCCCTCCACTTT.